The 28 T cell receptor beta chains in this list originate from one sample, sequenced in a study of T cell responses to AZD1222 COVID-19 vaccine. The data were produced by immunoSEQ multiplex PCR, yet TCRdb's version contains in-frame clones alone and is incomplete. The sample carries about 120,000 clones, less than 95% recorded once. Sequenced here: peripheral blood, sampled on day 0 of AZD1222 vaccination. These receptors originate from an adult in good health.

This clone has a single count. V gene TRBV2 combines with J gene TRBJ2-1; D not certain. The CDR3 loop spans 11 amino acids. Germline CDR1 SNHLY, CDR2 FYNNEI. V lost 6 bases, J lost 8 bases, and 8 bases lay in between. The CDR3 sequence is CASSELDEQFF. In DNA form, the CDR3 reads TGTGCCAGCAGCGAGCTTGATGAGCAGTTCTTC. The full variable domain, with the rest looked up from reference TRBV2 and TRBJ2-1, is EPEVTQTPSHQVTQMGQEVILRCVPISNHLYFYWYRQILGQKVEFLVSFYNNEISEKSEIFDDQFSVERPDGSNFTLKIRSTKLEDSAMYFCASSELDEQFFGPGTRLTVL.

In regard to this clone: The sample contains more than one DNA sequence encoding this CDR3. The DNA of the CDR3 is TGTGCCAGCAGTTTAGGTGGTCAGCCCCAGCATTTT. Translated, it gives CASSLGGQPQHF. The genes are TRBV12-3 or TRBV12-4 and TRBJ1-5; D not resolved. V was cut by 1 base and J by 6 bases, with 4 bases left in between. This CDR3 is 12 amino acids long.

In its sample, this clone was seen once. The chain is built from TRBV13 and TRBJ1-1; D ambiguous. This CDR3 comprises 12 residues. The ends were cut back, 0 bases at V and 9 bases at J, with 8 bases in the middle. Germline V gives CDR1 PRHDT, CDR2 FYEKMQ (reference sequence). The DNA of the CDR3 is TGTGCCAGCAGCTTAGGGTCCCACCAAGCTTTCTTT. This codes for CASSLGSHQAFF.

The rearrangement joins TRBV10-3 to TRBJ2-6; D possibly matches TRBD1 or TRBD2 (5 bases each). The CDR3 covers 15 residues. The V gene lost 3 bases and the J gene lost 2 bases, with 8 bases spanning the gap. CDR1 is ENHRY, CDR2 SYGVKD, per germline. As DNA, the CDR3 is TGTGCCATCAGTGATTTGGGGGCTGGGGCCAACGTCCTGACTTTC. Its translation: CAISDLGAGANVLTF.

This CDR3 is CASSIEDSYEQYF. CDR3 coding DNA: TGTGCCAGTAGTATAGAGGACTCCTACGAGCAGTACTTC. The rearrangement links TRBV19 to TRBJ2-7; no reliable D call. V gave up 0 bases and J gave up 0 bases, with 3 bases separating them. Germline assignment: CDR1 LNHDA and CDR2 SQIVND (reference sequence). This CDR3 is 13 amino acids long. Full variable domain (outside the CDR3, taken from reference TRBV19 and TRBJ2-7): DGGITQSPKYLFRKEGQNVTLSCEQNLNHDAMYWYRQDPGQGLRLIYYSQIVNDFQKGDIAEGYSVSREKKESFPLTVTSAQKNPTAFYLCASSIEDSYEQYFGPGTRLTVT.

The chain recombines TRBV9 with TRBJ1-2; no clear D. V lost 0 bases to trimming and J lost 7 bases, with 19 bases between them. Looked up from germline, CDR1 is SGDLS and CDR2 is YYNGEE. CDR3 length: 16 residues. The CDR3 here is CASSVDPGEAGGGYTF. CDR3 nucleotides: TGTGCCAGCAGCGTAGACCCCGGGGAGGCGGGAGGTGGCTACACCTTC.

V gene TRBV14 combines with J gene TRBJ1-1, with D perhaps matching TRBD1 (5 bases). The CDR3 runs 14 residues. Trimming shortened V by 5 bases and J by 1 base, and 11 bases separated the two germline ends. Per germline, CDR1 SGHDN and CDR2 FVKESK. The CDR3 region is CASSVLDKNTEAFF. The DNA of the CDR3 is TGTGCCAGCAGCGTCCTGGACAAGAACACTGAAGCTTTCTTT.

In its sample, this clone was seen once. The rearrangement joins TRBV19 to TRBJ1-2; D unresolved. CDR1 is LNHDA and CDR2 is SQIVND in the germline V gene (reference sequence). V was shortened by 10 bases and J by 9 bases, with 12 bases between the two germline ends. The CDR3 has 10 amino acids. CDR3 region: CATQSFRYTF. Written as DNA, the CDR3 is TGTGCCACCCAGTCTTTCCGCTACACCTTC.

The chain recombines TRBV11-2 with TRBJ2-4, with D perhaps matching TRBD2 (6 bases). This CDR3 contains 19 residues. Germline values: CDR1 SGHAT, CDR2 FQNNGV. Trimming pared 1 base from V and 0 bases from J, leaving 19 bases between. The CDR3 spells CASSLVRGSGDLAKNIQYF. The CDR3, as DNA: TGTGCCAGCAGCTTAGTACGGGGCTCGGGGGATCTAGCCAAAAACATTCAGTACTTC.

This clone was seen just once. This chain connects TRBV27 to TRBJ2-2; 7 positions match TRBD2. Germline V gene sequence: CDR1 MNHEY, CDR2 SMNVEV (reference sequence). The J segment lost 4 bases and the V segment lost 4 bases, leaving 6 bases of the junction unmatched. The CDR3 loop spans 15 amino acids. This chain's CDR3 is CASSWEGISTGELFF. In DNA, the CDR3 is TGTGCCAGCAGTTGGGAGGGCATCAGCACCGGGGAGCTGTTTTTT.

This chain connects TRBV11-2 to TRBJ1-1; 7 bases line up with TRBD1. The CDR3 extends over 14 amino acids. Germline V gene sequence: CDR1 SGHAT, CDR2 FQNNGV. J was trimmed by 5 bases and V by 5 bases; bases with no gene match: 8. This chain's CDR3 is CASSQTGVRTEAFF. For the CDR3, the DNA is TGTGCCAGCAGCCAAACAGGGGTGAGAACTGAAGCTTTCTTT.

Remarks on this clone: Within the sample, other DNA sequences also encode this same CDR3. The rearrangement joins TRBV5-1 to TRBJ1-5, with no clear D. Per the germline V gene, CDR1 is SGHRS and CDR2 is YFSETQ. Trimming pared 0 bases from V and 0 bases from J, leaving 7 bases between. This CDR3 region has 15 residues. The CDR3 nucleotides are TGCGCCAGCAGCTTGGACGGCGATAGCAATCAGCCCCAGCATTTT. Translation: CASSLDGDSNQPQHF.

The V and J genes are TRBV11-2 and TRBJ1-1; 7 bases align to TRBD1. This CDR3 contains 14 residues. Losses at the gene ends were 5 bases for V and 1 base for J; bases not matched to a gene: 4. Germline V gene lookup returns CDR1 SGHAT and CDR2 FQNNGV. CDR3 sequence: CASSLRTGNTEAFF. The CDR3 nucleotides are TGTGCCAGCAGCCTCCGGACAGGGAACACTGAAGCTTTCTTT.

CDR3 nucleotide sequence: TGTGCCAGTAGTCCCCCTCTAGCAGTCAACACTGAAGCTTTCTTT. Translated: CASSPPLAVNTEAFF. The J gene is TRBJ1-1, the V gene TRBV19, with unresolved D. Germline V gene lookup returns CDR1 LNHDA and CDR2 SQIVND (reference sequence). The CDR3 runs to 15 residues. Between the trimmed V and J ends, which lost 5 bases and 2 bases, there was a span of 15 bases.

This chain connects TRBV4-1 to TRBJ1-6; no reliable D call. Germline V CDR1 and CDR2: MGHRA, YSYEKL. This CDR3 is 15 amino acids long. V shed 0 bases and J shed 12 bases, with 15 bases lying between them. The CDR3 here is CASSQEGQALGPLHF. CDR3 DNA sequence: TGCGCCAGCAGCCAAGAAGGTCAGGCCCTTGGACCCCTCCACTTT.

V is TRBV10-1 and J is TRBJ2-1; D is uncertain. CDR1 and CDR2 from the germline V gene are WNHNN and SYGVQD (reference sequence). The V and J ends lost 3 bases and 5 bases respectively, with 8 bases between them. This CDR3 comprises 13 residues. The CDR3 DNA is TGCGCCAGCAGTGAAATAGAGGACAATGAGCAGTTCTTC. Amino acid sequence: CASSEIEDNEQFF.

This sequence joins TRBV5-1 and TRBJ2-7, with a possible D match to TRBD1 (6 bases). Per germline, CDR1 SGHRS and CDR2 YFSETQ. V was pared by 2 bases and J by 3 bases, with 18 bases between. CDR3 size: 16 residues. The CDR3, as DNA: TGCGCCAGCAGCTTATCTCCGGGACATGAAGTCTACGAGCAGTACTTC. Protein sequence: CASSLSPGHEVYEQYF.

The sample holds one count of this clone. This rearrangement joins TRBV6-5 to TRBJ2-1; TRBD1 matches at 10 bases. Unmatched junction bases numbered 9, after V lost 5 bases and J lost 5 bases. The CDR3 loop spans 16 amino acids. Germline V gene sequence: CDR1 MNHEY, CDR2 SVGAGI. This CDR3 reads CASSHFGTGADNEQFF. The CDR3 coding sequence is TGTGCCAGCAGTCACTTTGGGACAGGGGCTGACAATGAGCAGTTCTTC.

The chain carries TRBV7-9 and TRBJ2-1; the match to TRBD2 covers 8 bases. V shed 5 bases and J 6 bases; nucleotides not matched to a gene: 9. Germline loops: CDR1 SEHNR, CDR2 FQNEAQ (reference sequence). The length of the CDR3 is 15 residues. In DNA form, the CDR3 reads TGTGCCAGCAGCCTCAGGCGGCTAGCGGGCAATGAGCAGTTCTTC. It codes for CASSLRRLAGNEQFF.

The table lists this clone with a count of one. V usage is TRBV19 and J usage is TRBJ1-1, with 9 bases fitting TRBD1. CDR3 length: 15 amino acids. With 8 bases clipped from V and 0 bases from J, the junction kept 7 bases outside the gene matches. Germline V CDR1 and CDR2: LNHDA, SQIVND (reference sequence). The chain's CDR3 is CASRPGTGMNTEAFF. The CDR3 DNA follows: TGTGCCAGTCGTCCCGGGACAGGGATGAACACTGAAGCTTTCTTT.

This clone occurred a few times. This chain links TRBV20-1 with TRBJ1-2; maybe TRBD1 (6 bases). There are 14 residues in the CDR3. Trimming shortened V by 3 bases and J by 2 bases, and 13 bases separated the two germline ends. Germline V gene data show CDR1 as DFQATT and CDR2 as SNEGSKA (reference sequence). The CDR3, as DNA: TGCAGTGCTAGTCTCGCCAGGGGAAACTATGGCTACACCTTC. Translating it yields CSASLARGNYGYTF.

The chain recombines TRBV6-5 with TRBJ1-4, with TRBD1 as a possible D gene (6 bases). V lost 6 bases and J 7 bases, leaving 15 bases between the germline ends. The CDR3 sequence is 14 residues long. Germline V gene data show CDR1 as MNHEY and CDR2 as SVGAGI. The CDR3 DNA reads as TGTGCCAGCAGAGATCAGGGGATGGCTGAAAAACTGTTTTTT. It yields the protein CASRDQGMAEKLFF.

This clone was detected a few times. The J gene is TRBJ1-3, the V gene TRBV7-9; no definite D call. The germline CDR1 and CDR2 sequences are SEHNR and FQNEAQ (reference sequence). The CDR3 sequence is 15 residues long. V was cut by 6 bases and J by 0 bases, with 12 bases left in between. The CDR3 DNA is TGTGCCAGCAGGTCCGGGGTCCGCTCTGGAAACACCATATATTTT. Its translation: CASRSGVRSGNTIYF.

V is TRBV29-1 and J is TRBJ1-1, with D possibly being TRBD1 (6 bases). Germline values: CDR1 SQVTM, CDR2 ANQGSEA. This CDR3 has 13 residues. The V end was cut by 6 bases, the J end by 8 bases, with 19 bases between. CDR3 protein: CSVSSGGAGEAFF. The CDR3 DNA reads TGCAGCGTCTCTAGTGGGGGGGCTGGGGAAGCTTTCTTT.

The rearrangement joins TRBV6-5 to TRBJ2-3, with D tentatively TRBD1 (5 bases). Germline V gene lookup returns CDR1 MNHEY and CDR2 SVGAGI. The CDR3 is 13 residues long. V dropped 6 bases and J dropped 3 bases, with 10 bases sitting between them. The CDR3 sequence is CASSLRVTDTQYF. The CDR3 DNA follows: TGTGCCAGCAGCCTCAGGGTTACAGATACGCAGTATTTT.

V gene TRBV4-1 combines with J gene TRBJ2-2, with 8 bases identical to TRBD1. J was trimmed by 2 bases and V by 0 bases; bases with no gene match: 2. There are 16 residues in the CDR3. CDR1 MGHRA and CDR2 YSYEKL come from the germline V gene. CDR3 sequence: CASSQDPGGNTGELFF. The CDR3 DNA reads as TGCGCCAGCAGCCAAGATCCAGGGGGCAACACCGGGGAGCTGTTTTTT.

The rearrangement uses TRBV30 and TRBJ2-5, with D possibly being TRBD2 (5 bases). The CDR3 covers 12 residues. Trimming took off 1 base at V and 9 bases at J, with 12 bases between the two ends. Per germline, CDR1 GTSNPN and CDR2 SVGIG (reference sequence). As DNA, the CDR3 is TGTGCCTGGAGTGACGGGTACGGGGCCCAGTACTTC. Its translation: CAWSDGYGAQYF.

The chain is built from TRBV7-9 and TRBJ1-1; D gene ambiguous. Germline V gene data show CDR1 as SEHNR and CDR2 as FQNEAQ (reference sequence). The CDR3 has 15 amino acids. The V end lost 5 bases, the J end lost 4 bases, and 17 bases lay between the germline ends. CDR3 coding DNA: TGTGCCAGCAGCCAGGACTACGGTCGGGGCACTGAAGCTTTCTTT. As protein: CASSQDYGRGTEAFF.